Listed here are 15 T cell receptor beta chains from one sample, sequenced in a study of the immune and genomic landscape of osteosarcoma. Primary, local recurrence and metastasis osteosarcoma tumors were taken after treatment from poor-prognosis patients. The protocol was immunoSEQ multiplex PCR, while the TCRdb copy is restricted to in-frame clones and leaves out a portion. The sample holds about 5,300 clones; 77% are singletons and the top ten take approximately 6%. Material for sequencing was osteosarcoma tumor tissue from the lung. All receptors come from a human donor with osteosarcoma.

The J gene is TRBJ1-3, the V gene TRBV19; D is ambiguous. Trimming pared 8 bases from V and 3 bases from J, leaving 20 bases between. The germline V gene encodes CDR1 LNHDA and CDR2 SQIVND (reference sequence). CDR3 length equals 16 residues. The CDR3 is CASSSLLTVGGNTIYF. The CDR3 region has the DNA TGTGCCAGTTCAAGTCTCTTAACCGTCGGTGGAAACACCATATATTTT.

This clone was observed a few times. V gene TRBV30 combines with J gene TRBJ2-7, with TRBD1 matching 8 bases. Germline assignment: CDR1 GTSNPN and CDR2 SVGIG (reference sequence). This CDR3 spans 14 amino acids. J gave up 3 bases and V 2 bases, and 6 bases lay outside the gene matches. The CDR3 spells CAWSQQGVDYEQYF. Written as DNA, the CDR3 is TGTGCCTGGAGTCAACAGGGGGTTGACTACGAGCAGTACTTC.

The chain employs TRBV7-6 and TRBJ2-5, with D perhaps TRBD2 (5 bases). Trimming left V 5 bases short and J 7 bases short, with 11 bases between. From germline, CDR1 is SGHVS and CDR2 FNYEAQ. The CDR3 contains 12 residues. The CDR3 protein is CASSLQAGTQYF. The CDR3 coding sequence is TGTGCCAGCAGCCTCCAGGCGGGGACCCAGTACTTC.

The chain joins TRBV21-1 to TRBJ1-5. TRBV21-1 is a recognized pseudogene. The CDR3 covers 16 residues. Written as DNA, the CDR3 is TGTGCCAGCAGCAAAGAGAGGACGGGTAGCAATCAGCCCCAGCATTTT. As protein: CASSKERTGSNQPQHF.

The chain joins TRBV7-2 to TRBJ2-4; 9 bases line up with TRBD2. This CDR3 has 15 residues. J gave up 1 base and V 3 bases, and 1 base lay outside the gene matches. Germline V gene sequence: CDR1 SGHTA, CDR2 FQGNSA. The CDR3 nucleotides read TGTGCCAGCAGCTTTAGCGGGAGCGCCAAAAACATTCAGTACTTC. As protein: CASSFSGSAKNIQYF.

DNA of the CDR3: TGCGCCAGCAGCCAAGTACTCCTTTCTAGCGCGAGGGACGATGAGCAGTTCTTC. Encoded protein: CASSQVLLSSARDDEQFF. The chain carries TRBV4-1 and TRBJ2-1, with D possibly matching TRBD2 (6 bases). The germline gives CDR1 MGHRA, CDR2 YSYEKL. This CDR3 is 18 amino acids long. Trimming pared 1 base from V and 8 bases from J, leaving 24 bases between.

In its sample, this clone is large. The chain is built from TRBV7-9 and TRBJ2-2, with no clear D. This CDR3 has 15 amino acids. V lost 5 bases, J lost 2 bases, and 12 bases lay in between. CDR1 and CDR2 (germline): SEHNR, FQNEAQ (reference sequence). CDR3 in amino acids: CASSAGILNTGELFF. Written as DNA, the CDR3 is TGTGCCAGCAGCGCTGGAATTCTTAACACCGGGGAGCTGTTTTTT.

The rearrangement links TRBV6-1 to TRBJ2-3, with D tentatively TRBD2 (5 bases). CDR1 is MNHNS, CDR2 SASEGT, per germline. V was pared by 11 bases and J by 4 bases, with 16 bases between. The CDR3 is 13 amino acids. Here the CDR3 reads CAWFGIIPDTQYF. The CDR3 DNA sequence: TGTGCCTGGTTCGGGATCATACCAGATACGCAGTATTTT.

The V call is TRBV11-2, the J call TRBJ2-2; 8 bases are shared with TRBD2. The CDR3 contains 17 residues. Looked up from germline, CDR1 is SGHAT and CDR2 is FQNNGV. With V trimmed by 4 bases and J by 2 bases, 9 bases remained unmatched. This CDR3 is CASSSQSGLGNTGELFF. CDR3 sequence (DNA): TGTGCCAGCAGCTCACAATCGGGACTAGGCAACACCGGGGAGCTGTTTTTT.

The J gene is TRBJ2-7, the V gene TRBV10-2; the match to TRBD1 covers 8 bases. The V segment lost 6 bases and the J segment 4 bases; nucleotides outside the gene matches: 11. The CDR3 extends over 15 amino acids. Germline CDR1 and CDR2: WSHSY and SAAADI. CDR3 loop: CASSRGQGEWYEQYF. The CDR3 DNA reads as TGCGCCAGCAGCCGCGGACAGGGAGAATGGTACGAGCAGTACTTC.

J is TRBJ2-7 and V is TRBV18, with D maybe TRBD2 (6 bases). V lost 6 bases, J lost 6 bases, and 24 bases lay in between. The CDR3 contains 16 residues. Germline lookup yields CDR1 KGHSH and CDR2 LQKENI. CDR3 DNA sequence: TGTGCCAGCTCTCCCACGGGAAGACGGGAGTCCCTCGAGCAGTACTTC. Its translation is CASSPTGRRESLEQYF. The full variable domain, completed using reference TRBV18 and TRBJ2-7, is NAGVMQNPRHLVRRRGQEARLRCSPMKGHSHVYWYRQLPEEGLKFMVYLQKENIIDESGMPKERFSAEFPKEGPSILRIQQVVRGDSAAYFCASSPTGRRESLEQYFGPGTRLTVT.

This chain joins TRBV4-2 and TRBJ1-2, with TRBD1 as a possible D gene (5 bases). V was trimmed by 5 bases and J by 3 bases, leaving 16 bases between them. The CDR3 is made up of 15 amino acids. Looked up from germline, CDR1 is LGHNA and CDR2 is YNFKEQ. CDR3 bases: TGTGCCAGCAGCTTGGAAAGGAGGGGCTACTATGGCTACACCTTC. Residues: CASSLERRGYYGYTF.

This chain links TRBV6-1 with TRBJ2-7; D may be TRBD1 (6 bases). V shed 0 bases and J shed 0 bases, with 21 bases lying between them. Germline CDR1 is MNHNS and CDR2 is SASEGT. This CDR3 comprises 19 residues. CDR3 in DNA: TGTGCCAGCAGTGAAGCGCTTCGCTGGGGGCTCGTCAGCTCCTACGAGCAGTACTTC. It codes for CASSEALRWGLVSSYEQYF.

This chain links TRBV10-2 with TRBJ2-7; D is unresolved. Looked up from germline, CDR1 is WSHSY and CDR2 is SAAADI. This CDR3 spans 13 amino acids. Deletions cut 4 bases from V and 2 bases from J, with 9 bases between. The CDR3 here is CASSAWVTYEQYF. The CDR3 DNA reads TGCGCCAGCAGTGCTTGGGTAACCTACGAGCAGTACTTC.

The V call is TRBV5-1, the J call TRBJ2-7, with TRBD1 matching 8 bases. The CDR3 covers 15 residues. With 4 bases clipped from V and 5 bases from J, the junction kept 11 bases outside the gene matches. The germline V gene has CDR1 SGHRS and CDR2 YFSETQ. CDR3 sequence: CASSPGGQGVDEQYF. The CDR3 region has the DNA TGCGCCAGCAGCCCCGGCGGACAGGGTGTCGACGAGCAGTACTTC.